One TCR beta chain is described in this entry. The assay was immunoSEQ multiplex PCR, and TCRdb's table has in-frame clones only and misses some. The sample carries 65,000 to 85,000 clones, around 96% recorded once. Trimming removed 4 bases from V and 5 bases from J, with 12 bases in between. The CDR3 is 15 amino acids. CDR1 is MNHNS and CDR2 is SASEGT in the germline V gene. The sample belongs to a study of technical replicates of blood from a handful of donors. The clonotype comes from a human donor in good health. Sequenced input: T cells isolated from PBMCs. This chain uses TRBV6-1 with TRBJ1-6; possible D gene TRBD1, 6 bases. CDR3 region: CASSARQADNSPLHF. The CDR3 coding sequence is TGTGCCAGCAGTGCCCGACAGGCAGATAATTCACCCCTCCACTTT.